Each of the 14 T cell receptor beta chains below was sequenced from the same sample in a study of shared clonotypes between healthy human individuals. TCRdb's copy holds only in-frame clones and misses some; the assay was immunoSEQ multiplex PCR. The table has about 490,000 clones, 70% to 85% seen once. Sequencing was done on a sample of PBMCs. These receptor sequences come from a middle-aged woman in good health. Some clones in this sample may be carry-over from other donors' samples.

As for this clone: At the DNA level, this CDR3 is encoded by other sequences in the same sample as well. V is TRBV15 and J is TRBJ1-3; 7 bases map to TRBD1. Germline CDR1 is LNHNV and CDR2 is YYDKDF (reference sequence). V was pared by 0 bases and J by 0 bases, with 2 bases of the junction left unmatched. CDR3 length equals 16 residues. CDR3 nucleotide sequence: TGTGCCACCAGCAGAGACAGGGGGAGCTCTGGAAACACCATATATTTT. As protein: CATSRDRGSSGNTIYF. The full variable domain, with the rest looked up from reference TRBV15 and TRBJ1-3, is DAMVIQNPRYQVTQFGKPVTLSCSQTLNHNVMYWYQQKSSQAPKLLFHYYDKDFNNEADTPDNFQSRRPNTSFCFLDIRSPGLGDTAMYLCATSRDRGSSGNTIYFGEGSWLTVV.

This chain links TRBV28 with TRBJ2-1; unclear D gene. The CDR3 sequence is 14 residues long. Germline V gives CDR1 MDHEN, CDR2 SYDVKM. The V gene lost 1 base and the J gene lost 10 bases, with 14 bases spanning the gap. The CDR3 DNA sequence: TGTGCCAGCAGTTTATACGGCTCCCTGGGAGAGCAGTTCTTC. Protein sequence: CASSLYGSLGEQFF.

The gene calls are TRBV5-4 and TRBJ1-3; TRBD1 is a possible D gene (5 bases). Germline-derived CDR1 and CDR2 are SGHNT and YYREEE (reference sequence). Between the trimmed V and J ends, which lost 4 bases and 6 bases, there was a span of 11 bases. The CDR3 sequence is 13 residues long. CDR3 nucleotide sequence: TGTGCCAGCAGCATGGGACCCCAAAACACCATATATTTT. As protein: CASSMGPQNTIYF.

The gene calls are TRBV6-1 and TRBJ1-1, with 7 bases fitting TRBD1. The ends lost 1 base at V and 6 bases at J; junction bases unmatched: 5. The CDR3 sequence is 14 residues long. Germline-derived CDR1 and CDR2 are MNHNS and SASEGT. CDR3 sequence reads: CASSEGNRGPEAFF. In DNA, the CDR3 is TGTGCCAGCAGTGAAGGAAACAGGGGTCCTGAAGCTTTCTTT.

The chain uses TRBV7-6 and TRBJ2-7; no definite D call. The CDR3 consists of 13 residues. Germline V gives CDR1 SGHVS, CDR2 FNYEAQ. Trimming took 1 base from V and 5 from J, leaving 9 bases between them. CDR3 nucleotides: TGTGCCAGCAGCTTAGGGGGTTTCCACGAGCAGTACTTC. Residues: CASSLGGFHEQYF. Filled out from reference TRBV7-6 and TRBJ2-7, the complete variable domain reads GAGVSQSPRYKVTKRGQDVALRCDPISGHVSLYWYRQALGQGPEFLTYFNYEAQQDKSGLPNDRFSAERPEGSISTLTIQRTEQRDSAMYRCASSLGGFHEQYFGPGTRLTVT.

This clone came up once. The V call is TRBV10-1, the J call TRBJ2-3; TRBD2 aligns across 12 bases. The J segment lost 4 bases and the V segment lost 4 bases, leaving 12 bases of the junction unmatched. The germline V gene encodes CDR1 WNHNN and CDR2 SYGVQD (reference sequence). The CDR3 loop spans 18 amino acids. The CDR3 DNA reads TGCGCCAGCAGTGGGACTAGCGGGACCGCCGGTCCCGCAGATACGCAGTATTTT. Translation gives CASSGTSGTAGPADTQYF.

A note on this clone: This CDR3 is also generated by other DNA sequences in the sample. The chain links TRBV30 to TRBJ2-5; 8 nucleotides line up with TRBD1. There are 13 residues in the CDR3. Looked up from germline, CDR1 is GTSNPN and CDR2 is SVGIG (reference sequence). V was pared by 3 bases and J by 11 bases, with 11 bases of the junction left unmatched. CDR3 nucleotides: TGTGCCTGGAGAGTACCCGGGACAGGCAAGCAGTACTTC. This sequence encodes CAWRVPGTGKQYF.

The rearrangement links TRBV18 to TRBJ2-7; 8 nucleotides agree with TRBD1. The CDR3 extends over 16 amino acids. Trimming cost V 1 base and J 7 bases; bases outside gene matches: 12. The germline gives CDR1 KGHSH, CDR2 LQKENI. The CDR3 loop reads CASSPLLDRATSEQYF. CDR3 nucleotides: TGTGCCAGCTCACCACTATTGGACAGGGCCACCTCGGAGCAGTACTTC.

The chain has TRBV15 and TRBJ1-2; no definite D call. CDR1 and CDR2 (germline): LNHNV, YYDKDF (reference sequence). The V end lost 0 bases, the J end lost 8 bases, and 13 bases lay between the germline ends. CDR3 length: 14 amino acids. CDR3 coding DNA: TGTGCCACCAGCAGAGATCCGGGATCCCTGGGCTACACCTTC. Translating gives CATSRDPGSLGYTF.

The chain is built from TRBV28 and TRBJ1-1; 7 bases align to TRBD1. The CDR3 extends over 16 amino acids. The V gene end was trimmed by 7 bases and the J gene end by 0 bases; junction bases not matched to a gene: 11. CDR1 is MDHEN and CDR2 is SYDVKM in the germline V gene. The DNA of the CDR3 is TGTGCCAGCATCCCGCCGACAGGGACCATGAACACTGAAGCTTTCTTT. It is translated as CASIPPTGTMNTEAFF.

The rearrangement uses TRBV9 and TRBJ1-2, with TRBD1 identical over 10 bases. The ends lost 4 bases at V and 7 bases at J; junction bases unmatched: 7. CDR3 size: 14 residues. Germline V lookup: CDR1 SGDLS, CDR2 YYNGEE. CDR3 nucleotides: TGTGCCAGCAGCTCGACAGGGGGCAGGGGTGGCTACACCTTC. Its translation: CASSSTGGRGGYTF.

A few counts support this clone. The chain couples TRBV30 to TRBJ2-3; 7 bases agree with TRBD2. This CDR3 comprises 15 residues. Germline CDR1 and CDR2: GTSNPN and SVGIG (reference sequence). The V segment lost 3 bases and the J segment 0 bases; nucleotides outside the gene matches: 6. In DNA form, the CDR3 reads TGTGCCTGGAGCGAGCTAGCGGAAAGCACAGATACGCAGTATTTT. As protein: CAWSELAESTDTQYF.

The CDR3 region has the DNA TGTGCCAGCAGTGAAGCGGAAGCCTGGGGGGCTTCTGGGGAGCTGTTTTTT. This sequence encodes CASSEAEAWGASGELFF. This rearrangement joins TRBV2 to TRBJ2-2, with D perhaps matching TRBD1 or TRBD2 (6 bases each). This CDR3 region has 17 residues. The germline gives CDR1 SNHLY, CDR2 FYNNEI. V lost 0 bases to trimming and J lost 8 bases, with 19 bases between them.

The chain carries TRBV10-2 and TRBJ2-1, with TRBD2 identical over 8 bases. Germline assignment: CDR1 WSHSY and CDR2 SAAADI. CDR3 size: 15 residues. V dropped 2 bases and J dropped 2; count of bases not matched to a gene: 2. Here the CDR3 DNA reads TGCGCCAGCAGTGAGGAGCGGGAGACCTACAATGAGCAGTTCTTC. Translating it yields CASSEERETYNEQFF.